The next 14 T cell receptor beta chains were all read from a single sample in a study of CD8+ T cells in alopecia areata. RNA extraction was followed by reverse transcription into cDNA, which acted as the sequencing template. TCRdb's table, derived via immunoSEQ multiplex PCR, lists solely in-frame clones and lacks some. The profile covers 130,000 to 150,000 clones, with roughly four fifths appearing a single time and just under 25% taken by the ten largest. The treatment was: oral pan-JAK inhibitor, 5-10 mg twice daily. The sequences come from CD8+ T cells sorted from blood, collected at week 4, from a patient treated with tofacitinib. The receptors derive from a human donor with alopecia areata.

This chain uses TRBV6-1 with TRBJ2-3; D is perhaps TRBD1 (6 bases). V was cut by 3 bases and J by 3 bases, with 13 bases left in between. Germline loops: CDR1 MNHNS, CDR2 SASEGT. This CDR3 spans 15 amino acids. The CDR3 protein is CASSDYREGTDTQYF. As DNA, the CDR3 is TGTGCCAGCAGTGACTACAGGGAAGGGACAGATACGCAGTATTTT.

The chain combines TRBV5-6 with TRBJ2-7; 9 bases map to TRBD1. This CDR3 has 16 amino acids. Germline CDR1 and CDR2: SGHDT and YYEEEE. V lost 3 bases to trimming and J lost 7 bases; unmatched junction nucleotides: 14. The CDR3 region is CASSSGWGQGQEEQYF. The DNA of the CDR3 is TGTGCCAGCAGCTCTGGGTGGGGACAGGGTCAGGAAGAGCAGTACTTC.

The rearrangement links TRBV4-1 to TRBJ2-3, with a possible D match to TRBD2 (5 bases). The CDR3 extends over 16 amino acids. The ends were cut back, 0 bases at V and 6 bases at J, with 16 bases in the middle. The germline CDR1 and CDR2 sequences are MGHRA and YSYEKL. The CDR3 protein is CASSQEPGILQDTQYF. The CDR3, as DNA: TGCGCCAGCAGCCAAGAACCGGGGATCCTCCAGGATACGCAGTATTTT.

J is TRBJ2-7 and V is TRBV7-9, with D maybe TRBD2 (5 bases). The CDR3 contains 14 residues. Looked up from germline, CDR1 is SEHNR and CDR2 is FQNEAQ (reference sequence). With 6 bases removed from V and 4 bases from J, the gap between germline ends came to 16 bases. Here the CDR3 reads CASSQSGLAYEQYF. For the CDR3, the DNA is TGTGCCAGCAGTCAATCCGGACTGGCATACGAGCAGTACTTC.

The chain recombines TRBV6-5 with TRBJ2-1, with 10 bases aligning to TRBD2. The CDR3 covers 16 residues. Germline V lookup: CDR1 MNHEY, CDR2 SVGAGI. With 2 bases clipped from V and 3 bases from J, the junction kept 4 bases outside the gene matches. The CDR3 here is CASSYGTSAHYNEQFF. CDR3 sequence (DNA): TGTGCCAGCAGTTACGGGACTAGCGCCCACTACAATGAGCAGTTCTTC.

The rearrangement uses TRBV6-6 and TRBJ2-5; D gene uncertain. Trimming stripped 0 bases from V and 5 bases from J, with 16 bases between. Germline-derived CDR1 and CDR2 are MNHNY and SVGAGI (reference sequence). The CDR3 runs 16 residues. As DNA, the CDR3 is TGTGCCAGCAGTTACTCGGCAGGCTCGCTGGGGGAGACCCAGTACTTC. It specifies CASSYSAGSLGETQYF.

The chain uses TRBV27 and TRBJ2-5; 11 positions match TRBD1. The last part of the DNA fits TRBJ2-7 better; the J call may be wrong. Germline lookup yields CDR1 MNHEY and CDR2 SMNVEV (reference sequence). This CDR3 has 15 residues. CDR3 protein: CASSFSGQGAYEQYF. The CDR3 DNA is TGTGCCAGCAGTTTTTCGGGACAGGGGGCCTACGAGCAGTACTTC.

The V call is TRBV7-9, the J call TRBJ2-2, with 7 bases identical to TRBD1. The J segment lost 3 bases and the V segment lost 5 bases, leaving 0 bases of the junction unmatched. Germline V gene sequence: CDR1 SEHNR, CDR2 FQNEAQ (reference sequence). This CDR3 contains 13 residues. This CDR3 reads CASSDRDTGELFF. The CDR3 nucleotides are TGTGCCAGCAGCGACAGGGACACCGGGGAGCTGTTTTTT.

This chain connects TRBV19 to TRBJ2-7, with TRBD1 matching over 9 bases. V shed 5 bases, J shed 0 bases, and the junction held 8 bases outside the gene matches. CDR1 LNHDA and CDR2 SQIVND come from the germline V gene (reference sequence). This CDR3 contains 16 residues. The CDR3 sequence is CASSPVRDRASYEQYF. CDR3 nucleotide sequence: TGTGCCAGTAGTCCAGTCCGGGACAGGGCCTCCTACGAGCAGTACTTC.

The chain recombines TRBV6-5 with TRBJ2-7, with TRBD2 as a possible D gene (7 bases). The length of the CDR3 is 14 residues. CDR1 is MNHEY, CDR2 SVGAGI, per germline. V was clipped by 0 bases and J by 5 bases, with 11 bases between them. CDR3 in DNA: TGTGCCAGCAGTTACTCGGGGGGGCTCGACGAGCAGTACTTC. Its translation is CASSYSGGLDEQYF.

This clone was counted a single time. The chain combines TRBV5-6 with TRBJ2-7; weak D call: TRBD1 (6 bases). Trimming removed 3 bases from V and 3 bases from J, with 22 bases in between. The V gene's germline CDR1 is SGHDT and CDR2 YYEEEE. The CDR3 extends over 17 amino acids. This CDR3 reads CASSSNRPPTGNYEQYF. The CDR3, as DNA: TGTGCCAGCAGCTCCAACCGTCCTCCGACAGGAAACTACGAGCAGTACTTC. Full variable domain (outside the CDR3, taken from reference TRBV5-6 and TRBJ2-7): DAGVTQSPTHLIKTRGQQVTLRCSPKSGHDTVSWYQQALGQGPQFIFQYYEEEERQRGNFPDRFSGHQFPNYSSELNVNALLLGDSALYLCASSSNRPPTGNYEQYFGPGTRLTVT.

The chain combines TRBV7-2 with TRBJ2-7; a weak D match, TRBD1 (5 bases). Trimming took off 0 bases at V and 2 bases at J, with 8 bases between the two ends. Germline V gene sequence: CDR1 SGHTA, CDR2 FQGNSA. The CDR3 is made up of 14 amino acids. CDR3 residues: CASSLAGPAYEQYF. In DNA form, the CDR3 reads TGTGCCAGCAGCTTAGCGGGGCCCGCCTACGAGCAGTACTTC.

The V call is TRBV29-1, the J call TRBJ1-2; 9 bases are a match to TRBD1. CDR1 is SQVTM and CDR2 is ANQGSEA in the germline V gene. With 6 bases clipped from V and 7 bases from J, the junction kept 12 bases outside the gene matches. The CDR3 runs to 14 residues. CDR3 sequence: CSVGGTGSVGGYTF. The CDR3 DNA reads as TGCAGCGTCGGAGGGACAGGGAGCGTCGGTGGCTACACCTTC.

CDR3 in DNA: TGCGCCAGCAGCTTTCGCCCGGGGGCAGGTACTGAAGCTTTCTTT. It specifies CASSFRPGAGTEAFF. The rearrangement uses TRBV5-1 and TRBJ1-1, with D possibly matching TRBD1 (6 bases). Per the germline V gene, CDR1 is SGHRS and CDR2 is YFSETQ. Trimming shortened V by 2 bases and J by 5 bases, and 16 bases separated the two germline ends. The CDR3 has 15 residues.